A selection of T cell receptor beta chains follows, all from one sample in a study of graft-versus-host responses after intestinal transplantation. Here immunoSEQ multiplex PCR was the method, and the copy in TCRdb shows in-frame clones only, minus some. The data show about 120,000 clones, approximately 95% seen once. No antigen has been assigned to these receptors. Sequenced here: unstimulated CD8+ T cells sorted from spleen or lymph node cells, sampled before intestinal transplant. These receptors all come from a human donor who received an intestinal transplant. The CDR3 runs from the conserved cysteine through the conserved F or W.

TRBJ2-5 | TRBV10-3 | CAIGNRSQETQYF
TRBJ1-3 | TRBV5-1 | CASSYEAGTGDGNTIYF
TRBJ1-3 | TRBV5-1 | CASSLRAGNTIYF
TRBJ2-7 | TRBV7-9 | CASSLAGGRNEQYF
TRBJ2-1 | TRBV7-2 | CASSLAWGVSYNEQFF
TRBJ2-2 | TRBV5-1 | CASSLHFSEGTGELFF
TRBJ2-7 | TRBV28 | CASWGREYEQYF
TRBJ1-4 | TRBV4-1 | CASSQGSNEKLFF
TRBJ2-7 | TRBV19 | CASSARRNPYEQYF
TRBJ2-3 | TRBV12-1 | CASSCPHLEAGGGDTQYF
TRBJ2-1 | TRBV28 | CASSNRGRYNEQFF
TRBJ2-7 | TRBV9 | CASSVGASGSYEQYF
- | TRBV9 | CASSVGDRGYEQYF
TRBJ2-2 | TRBV11-2 | CASSGRWTGELFF